Listed below are T cell receptor beta chains from one sample, sequenced in a study of CD8+CD57+ T cells in acquired aplastic anemia. TCRdb itself ran the reads through MiXCR, one entry per CDR3 protein. In the table there are some 200,000 distinct CDR3 sequences, less than 60% of which are singletons. Specimen: sorted CD4+, CD8+, or CD8+CD57+ T cells (not recorded which) from PBMCs. The receptors originated from a human donor with aplastic anemia. CDR3s include the opening cysteine and the closing phenylalanine or tryptophan. D genes are given only for firm matches. Clone size is shown for a subset of rows, as once, few, many or a class of expanded clone.

j_call v_call clone_size d_call cdr3_nt cdr3_aa
TRBJ2-1 TRBV7-6 . . TGTGCCAGCACCCCATTCGCTTTCAATGAGCAGTTCTTC CASTPFAFNEQFF
TRBJ1-1 TRBV6-1 . TRBD1 TGTGCCAGCAGTCAGGGGGCGGGAGACACTGAAGCTTTCTTT CASSQGAGDTEAFF
TRBJ2-7 TRBV5-6 . . TGTGCCACCAGAAGGACAGCGGGTTACGAGCAGTACTTC CATRRTAGYEQYF
TRBJ1-1 TRBV7-9 . . TGTGCCAGCAGCTTAATGGAGGACACTGAAGCTTTCTTT CASSLMEDTEAFF
TRBJ2-3 TRBV5-1 . . TGCGCCAGCAGCCCAACCAAGGACGATTCTAGCACAGATACGCAGTATTTT CASSPTKDDSSTDTQYF
TRBJ2-2 TRBV10-3 few TRBD1 TGTGCCATCAGTGGGGGACAGGGGGCTTTCGGGGAGCTGTTTTTT CAISGGQGAFGELFF
TRBJ2-1 TRBV24-1 . . TGTGCCACCAGTGATCCCAGGGGTGGGGGCGACTACAATGAGCAGTTCTTC CATSDPRGGGDYNEQFF
TRBJ1-1 TRBV7-8 . . TGTGCCAGCAGCTTATTCCGTATGAACACTGAAGCTTTCTTT CASSLFRMNTEAFF
TRBJ2-2 TRBV10-3 . . TGTGCCACCCAACTGAACACCGGGGAGCTGTTTTTT CATQLNTGELFF
TRBJ2-3 TRBV4-2 once TRBD2 TGTGCCAGCAGCCCCCGCCCGCTGAGGGAGGGGAGCACAGATACGCAGTATTTT CASSPRPLREGSTDTQYF
TRBJ1-2 TRBV29-1 . TRBD1 TGCAGCGTCTCGTGGACAGGGGGCTATGGCTACACCTTC CSVSWTGGYGYTF
TRBJ2-2 TRBV7-9 few . TGTGCCAGCAGCCCCGGGGAGCTGTTTTTT CASSPGELFF
TRBJ1-2 TRBV24-1 many . TGTGCCACCAGTGATCCCCTCCGGGGAGGGTGGGGCTACACCTTC CATSDPLRGGWGYTF
TRBJ1-3 TRBV29-1 . TRBD1 TGCAGCTTCCAACAGGGGTCTGGAAACACCATATATTTT CSFQQGSGNTIYF
TRBJ2-1 TRBV20-1 . TRBD2 TGCAGTGCTAGAGATATAGCGGGAGGCCACAATGAGCAGTTCTTC CSARDIAGGHNEQFF
TRBJ2-3 TRBV24-1 . TRBD2 TGTGCCACCAGTGAGACCGGGACTAGCGGGCGGTTCACAGATACGCAGTATTTT CATSETGTSGRFTDTQYF
TRBJ2-1 TRBV24-1 . . TGTGCCACCAGTGATACGTCCACCCCCAATGAGCAGTTCTTC CATSDTSTPNEQFF
TRBJ2-5 TRBV7-3 . . TGTGCCAGCAGCAGACAGTTACAAGAGACCCAGTACTTC CASSRQLQETQYF
TRBJ2-2 TRBV19 many . TGTGCCAGTAGCATGCGGGGAGGATCGAACACCGGGGAGCTGTTTTTT CASSMRGGSNTGELFF
TRBJ2-2 TRBV10-1 . TRBD2 TGCGCCAGCAGTGATTGGGGAGGGTCGAACACCGGGGAGCTGTTTTTT CASSDWGGSNTGELFF
TRBJ2-1 TRBV11-2 . . TGTGCCAGCTGCGCCCTTGGAATGGGCAATGAGCAGTTCTTC CASCALGMGNEQFF
TRBJ2-7 TRBV25-1 . TRBD1 TGTGCCAGCGGTGAGACCGGGACAGGGGCCTACGAGCAGTACTTC CASGETGTGAYEQYF